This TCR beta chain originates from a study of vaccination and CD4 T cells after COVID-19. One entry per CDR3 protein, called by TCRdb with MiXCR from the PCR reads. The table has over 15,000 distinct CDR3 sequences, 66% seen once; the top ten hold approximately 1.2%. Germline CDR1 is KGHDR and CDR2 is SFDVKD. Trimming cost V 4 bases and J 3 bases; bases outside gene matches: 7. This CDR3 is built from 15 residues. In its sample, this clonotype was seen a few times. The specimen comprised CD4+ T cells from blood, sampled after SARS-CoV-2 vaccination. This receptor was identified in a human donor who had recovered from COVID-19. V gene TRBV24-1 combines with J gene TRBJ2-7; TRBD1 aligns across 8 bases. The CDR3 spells CATSDPGTGDYEQYF. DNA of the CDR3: TGTGCCACCAGTGACCCCGGGACAGGAGACTACGAGCAGTACTTC.